These 7 T cell receptor beta chains were sequenced from one sample in a study of T cells in Graves' hyperthyroidism and ophthalmopathy. Using RNA transcripts as the source, TCR beta CDR3 regions were amplified. HTBI primers were the set used in a first-round RT-PCR of the TCR CDR3. TCRdb reprocessed the multiplex PCR reads with MiXCR, giving one entry per CDR3 protein. Counted here are roughly 380,000 distinct CDR3 sequences, around 13% occurring once; the ten biggest clones make up 5.3%. The sequenced sample was blood. Receptor source: a woman aged 18-35 years with Graves' hyperthyroidism.

This clonotype was seen many times. The chain uses TRBV5-5 and TRBJ2-3; 11 positions agree with TRBD1. Looked up from germline, CDR1 is SGHKS and CDR2 is YYEKEE (reference sequence). Trimming removed 3 bases from V and 4 bases from J; junction bases left unmatched: 1. The CDR3 sequence is 14 residues long. This chain's CDR3 is CASSWTGGADTQYF. Written as DNA, the CDR3 is TGTGCCAGCAGCTGGACAGGGGGCGCAGATACGCAGTATTTT.

This clonotype was picked up many times. The chain is built from TRBV28 and TRBJ2-7, with D tentatively TRBD2 (6 bases). In germline, CDR1 is MDHEN, CDR2 SYDVKM. The CDR3 loop spans 15 amino acids. Trimming stripped 6 bases from V and 5 bases from J, with 20 bases between. CDR3 in DNA: TGTGCCAGCAGGCTGGCCGGAGGGGCCGGGAACGAGCAGTACTTC. Its protein is CASRLAGGAGNEQYF.

This clonotype has a count of ten or more. The CDR3 is CASSLPPSGGYSNQPQHF. CDR3 coding DNA: TGTGCCAGCAGTTTACCCCCCTCAGGGGGTTATAGCAATCAGCCCCAGCATTTT. This chain links TRBV28 with TRBJ1-5; 7 bases are shared with TRBD1. CDR3 length equals 18 residues. Germline V gene lookup returns CDR1 MDHEN and CDR2 SYDVKM. After removal of 2 bases from V and 0 bases from J, the junction contained 10 bases not matched to a gene. The full variable domain, its missing parts supplied by reference TRBV28 and TRBJ1-5, is DVKVTQSSRYLVKRTGEKVFLECVQDMDHENMFWYRQDPGLGLRLIYFSYDVKMKEKGDIPEGYSVSREKKERFSLILESASTNQTSMYLCASSLPPSGGYSNQPQHFGDGTRLSIL.

This chain uses TRBV6-1 with TRBJ2-1; the match to TRBD2 covers 16 bases. Germline CDR1 is MNHNS and CDR2 is SASEGT. The CDR3 runs to 16 residues. The V and J ends lost 11 bases and 14 bases, in that order; junction bases with no gene match: 18. The CDR3 is CAAPGVGGLAGGPEFF. CDR3 DNA: TGTGCCGCACCCGGGGTGGGGGGACTAGCGGGAGGGCCGGAGTTCTTC.

This clonotype has a count of ten or more. The chain carries TRBV28 and TRBJ2-7; 9 nucleotides agree with TRBD2. The CDR3 is made up of 15 amino acids. The J segment lost 4 bases and the V segment lost 3 bases, leaving 7 bases of the junction unmatched. From germline, CDR1 is MDHEN and CDR2 SYDVKM. CDR3 in DNA: TGTGCCAGCAGTTTCGTTAGCGGGAGTTTTTACGAGCAGTACTTC. Its translation is CASSFVSGSFYEQYF. Together with reference TRBV28 and TRBJ2-7, the CDR3 gives the full variable domain: DVKVTQSSRYLVKRTGEKVFLECVQDMDHENMFWYRQDPGLGLRLIYFSYDVKMKEKGDIPEGYSVSREKKERFSLILESASTNQTSMYLCASSFVSGSFYEQYFGPGTRLTVT.

This clonotype has ten or more counts. The J gene is TRBJ2-6, the V gene TRBV12-3 or TRBV12-4; D call uncertain. CDR3 size: 15 residues. Between the trimmed V and J ends, which lost 5 bases and 2 bases, there was a span of 10 bases. CDR3 loop: CASSPQGPGANVLTF. For the CDR3, the DNA is TGTGCCAGCAGTCCCCAAGGGCCTGGGGCCAACGTCCTGACTTTC.

This clonotype was seen at least ten times. This chain joins TRBV20-1 and TRBJ2-7; D possibly corresponds to TRBD1 (7 bases). V lost 6 bases and J lost 3, with 18 bases in between. Germline V gene data show CDR1 as DFQATT and CDR2 as SNEGSKA (reference sequence). This CDR3 comprises 14 residues. CDR3 bases: TGCAGTGCCGGCGGGGCAGGGGGTGACTACGAGCAGTACTTC. It translates to CSAGGAGGDYEQYF.